The 5 T cell receptor beta chains below come from one sample, sequenced in a study of T cell repertoires in cytomegalovirus infection. Via MiXCR, TCRdb re-called the reads, giving one row per CDR3 protein. Of hundreds of thousands of distinct CDR3 sequences listed, around a third are singletons. What these receptors recognize is not known. The material was cultured PBMCs, obtained from culture after CMV antigen stimulation. These receptors were taken from a human donor in good health (CMV status not recorded). Some clones in this sample may be carry-over from other donors' samples.

This sequence joins TRBV11-2 and TRBJ1-4; 9 bases agree with TRBD1. V trimming: 4 bases; J trimming: 6 bases; junction bases outside the gene matches: 6. CDR3 length: 15 residues. The V gene's germline CDR1 is SGHAT and CDR2 FQNNGV. The CDR3 nucleotides are TGTGCCAGCAGCTCATCGGGACAGGGTTATGAAAAACTGTTTTTT. This sequence encodes CASSSSGQGYEKLFF.

This rearrangement joins TRBV18 to TRBJ1-4; possible D gene TRBD1, 5 bases. V was pared by 3 bases and J by 0 bases, with 11 bases between. Germline V gene lookup returns CDR1 KGHSH and CDR2 LQKENI. CDR3 size: 16 residues. The CDR3 spells CASSPGPWATNEKLFF. The CDR3 coding sequence is TGTGCCAGCTCACCGGGACCTTGGGCAACTAATGAAAAACTGTTTTTT.

The J gene is TRBJ2-3, the V gene TRBV12-3 or TRBV12-4; TRBD1 matches 8 bases. The CDR3 sequence is 11 residues long. With V trimmed by 6 bases and J by 10 bases, 3 bases remained unmatched. In DNA, the CDR3 is TGTGCCAGCAGGGACAGGGAGCCGCAGTATTTT. Translating it yields CASRDREPQYF.

Comments on this clonotype: One end of the junction is discordant with germline, which a read error may explain. The chain has TRBV19 and TRBJ1-5, with 7 bases that match TRBD1. This CDR3 spans 13 amino acids. Germline V gene sequence: CDR1 LNHDA, CDR2 SQIVND (reference sequence). The CDR3 is CASSRQGRQPKHF. DNA for the CDR3: TGTGCCAGTAGTCGACAGGGTCGTCAGCCCAAGCATTTT.

The chain uses TRBV20-1 and TRBJ2-1; maybe TRBD1 (5 bases). V was cut by 6 bases and J by 8 bases, with 11 bases left in between. Per germline, CDR1 DFQATT and CDR2 SNEGSKA (reference sequence). The CDR3 loop spans 11 amino acids. CDR3 DNA: TGCAGTGCAACCGGACACGATGAGCAGTTCTTC. Protein sequence: CSATGHDEQFF.